What follows is one TCR beta chain and its context. Its target is not known. The source of the sample is a study of CD8 T cells in Susac syndrome. Study at large: When their blood was taken, the Susac syndrome patients had either not yet had any therapy, were taking corticosteroids, or were taking intravenous immunoglobulin alone.

When the RNA was reverse transcribed, random hexamers were used with an input of about 0.5 to 1 ug. Amplification of TCR beta CDR3 spanned 54 Vbeta and 13 Jbeta via immunoSEQ multiplex PCR. One entry per CDR3 protein, called by TCRdb with MiXCR from the immunoSEQ multiplex PCR reads. Among 110,000 to 150,000 distinct CDR3 sequences listed, almost 96% were seen once. Germline CDR1 is SGDLS and CDR2 is YYNGEE. CDR3 size: 15 residues. With 0 bases removed from V and 2 bases from J, the gap between germline ends came to 11 bases. Points from the study as a whole: The study conceded that relatively few individuals underwent its TCR sequencing and HLA analysis.

The genes are TRBV9 and TRBJ1-1; the D gene is possibly TRBD1 (5 bases). The source is a human donor with Susac syndrome. Sequencing used CD4+ T cells from PBMCs. This chain's CDR3 is CASSVARVGNTEAFF. The CDR3 DNA reads TGTGCCAGCAGCGTAGCCAGGGTGGGTAACACTGAAGCTTTCTTT.